One T cell receptor (beta chain) is described in this entry. The antigen is not known. Clones were sequenced by immunoSEQ multiplex PCR, and TCRdb holds only the in-frame ones, with some missing. In the table there are more than 90,000 clones, around 92% of which are singletons. The CDR3 length is 17 residues. J was trimmed by 1 base and V by 3 bases; bases with no gene match: 9. Germline CDR1 is MGHRA and CDR2 is YSYEKL. This record belongs to a study of graft-versus-host responses after intestinal transplantation. Points from the study as a whole: Patients who carried graft-donor T cell macrochimerism also had high graft-versus-host to host-versus-graft clonal ratios in their allografts. Early after transplant, HvG clones declined as circulating GvH clones peaked. Recipient bone marrow held GvH clones, some seen earlier in ileum or blood.

The sample consisted of unstimulated CD8+ T cells sorted from spleen or lymph node cells, taken before transplant. The V call is TRBV4-1, the J call TRBJ2-5; TRBD2 aligns across 9 bases. This sequence originates from a human donor who was the organ donor for an intestinal transplant. For the CDR3, the DNA is TGCGCCAGCAGCCAGGGAGCCCTAGCGGGAATCCAAGAGACCCAGTACTTC. Translated, it gives CASSQGALAGIQETQYF.